These 10 T cell receptor beta chains share one sample of origin, sequenced in a study of cytomegalovirus exposure and HLA in healthy donors. The PCR contained 60 Vbeta and 13 Jbeta primers. Produced via immunoSEQ multiplex PCR; TCRdb's table is partial and in-frame only. The sample includes 55,000 to 75,000 clones. Sequencing input: PBMCs. Receptors were obtained from a male donor in good health and CMV-seronegative.

This chain connects TRBV6-1 to TRBJ2-5; 9 positions agree with TRBD2. The CDR3 has 16 amino acids. Per germline, CDR1 MNHNS and CDR2 SASEGT. Trimming removed 1 base from V and 3 bases from J; junction bases left unmatched: 6. The CDR3 reads CASSEDASGTKETQYF. CDR3 in DNA: TGTGCCAGCAGTGAAGATGCTAGCGGGACAAAAGAGACCCAGTACTTC.

J is TRBJ2-1 and V is TRBV6-5; 7 bases are shared with TRBD2. V shed 2 bases and J 5 bases; nucleotides not matched to a gene: 3. The CDR3 length is 14 residues. Germline V gene data show CDR1 as MNHEY and CDR2 as SVGAGI. This CDR3 reads CASSYGGTNNEQFF. Here the CDR3 DNA reads TGTGCCAGCAGTTACGGTGGGACTAACAATGAGCAGTTCTTC.

About this clone itself: One end of the junction does not line up with germline, which may come from a read error. The rearrangement links TRBV7-3 to TRBJ2-2, with 9 bases identical to TRBD2. CDR1 and CDR2 (germline): SGHTA, FQGTGA. This CDR3 is 17 amino acids long. The CDR3 protein is CASSVTPSGAGTGELFF. The CDR3 DNA is TGTGCCAGCAGCGTAACGCCTAGCGGGGCGGGCACCGGGGAGCTGTTTTTT.

J is TRBJ2-2 and V is TRBV5-1; 10 bases align to TRBD2. Germline V lookup: CDR1 SGHRS, CDR2 YFSETQ. The ends lost 3 bases at V and 6 bases at J; junction bases unmatched: 8. The CDR3 runs 16 residues. The CDR3 coding sequence is TGCGCCAGCAGCTGGGGGACTAGCGACTCACCCGGGGAGCTGTTTTTT. It codes for CASSWGTSDSPGELFF.

Of note for this clone: Other nucleotide sequences in the sample specify the same CDR3. This chain joins TRBV18 and TRBJ1-6; 7 bases are shared with TRBD1. The CDR3 totals 17 residues. Unmatched junction bases numbered 15, after V lost 3 bases and J lost 10 bases. Germline V lookup: CDR1 KGHSH, CDR2 LQKENI. The CDR3 protein is CASSPGRAGGQSSPLHF. The CDR3 DNA reads as TGTGCCAGCTCACCGGGAAGGGCCGGGGGACAGTCCTCACCCCTCCACTTT.

The chain is built from TRBV19 and TRBJ2-3; 9 bases match TRBD2. Germline values: CDR1 LNHDA, CDR2 SQIVND (reference sequence). V dropped 10 bases and J dropped 5; count of bases not matched to a gene: 10. This CDR3 is 14 amino acids long. Written as DNA, the CDR3 is TGTGCCACCGTCTCGCGGGGGGGAAGAGATACGCAGTATTTT. Translation gives CATVSRGGRDTQYF.

The genes are TRBV30 and TRBJ2-6, with 9 bases aligning to TRBD1. Germline V CDR1 and CDR2: GTSNPN, SVGIG (reference sequence). The CDR3 has 14 residues. V lost 8 bases to trimming and J lost 1 base; unmatched junction nucleotides: 3. The CDR3 bases are TGTGCCCTAGACAGGGGGTCTGGGGCCAACGTCCTGACTTTC. This encodes CALDRGSGANVLTF.

This chain connects TRBV6-5 to TRBJ2-7, with TRBD2 identical over 7 bases. Germline-derived CDR1 and CDR2 are MNHEY and SVGAGI. The CDR3 has 12 amino acids. V was pared by 11 bases and J by 2 bases, with 6 bases of the junction left unmatched. CDR3 protein: CAAGASAYEQYF. The DNA for the CDR3 is TGTGCCGCGGGAGCTAGTGCCTACGAGCAGTACTTC.

Note on this clone: This sample also contains other DNA sequences that code for the same CDR3. The rearrangement joins TRBV15 to TRBJ1-4, with 7 bases that match TRBD1. This CDR3 has 16 residues. After removal of 1 base from V and 0 bases from J, the junction contained 2 bases not matched to a gene. CDR1 is LNHNV and CDR2 is YYDKDF in the germline V gene (reference sequence). CDR3 DNA: TGTGCCACCAGCAGAGCTGGGACAGCAACTAATGAAAAACTGTTTTTT. Translating it yields CATSRAGTATNEKLFF.

The rearrangement joins TRBV5-1 to TRBJ2-3; maybe TRBD2 (5 bases). Germline CDR1 and CDR2: SGHRS and YFSETQ. V lost 5 bases and J lost 3, with 13 bases in between. The CDR3 totals 14 residues. The DNA of the CDR3 is TGCGCCAGCAGTACGGGGTTGACAACAGATACGCAGTATTTT. Protein: CASSTGLTTDTQYF.